These 24 T cell receptor beta chains share one sample of origin, sequenced in a study of cytomegalovirus exposure and HLA in healthy donors. Amplification used 60 Vbeta primers and 13 Jbeta primers. Method: immunoSEQ multiplex PCR; TCRdb's copy keeps in-frame clones and lacks some. This repertoire shows over 85,000 clones, under 75% found once; its top ten account for less than 1.5%. Sequencing was done on a sample of PBMCs. The receptors stem from a female donor in good health and CMV-seronegative.

This sequence joins TRBV6-5 and TRBJ1-2, with 8 bases that match TRBD1. V dropped 6 bases and J dropped 4; count of bases not matched to a gene: 10. This CDR3 is 15 amino acids long. Germline CDR1 and CDR2: MNHEY and SVGAGI. In DNA, the CDR3 is TGTGCCAGCAGCGCTAGACAGGGGCTCCCCTATGGCTACACCTTC. Its translation is CASSARQGLPYGYTF.

The chain combines TRBV30 with TRBJ2-3; 9 bases map to TRBD2. The CDR3 contains 15 residues. Germline V gives CDR1 GTSNPN, CDR2 SVGIG (reference sequence). The V and J ends lost 5 bases and 3 bases, in that order; junction bases with no gene match: 9. The CDR3 sequence: CAWDLTSGGTDTQYF. In DNA, the CDR3 is TGTGCCTGGGATTTGACGAGCGGGGGGACAGATACGCAGTATTTT.

This clone was found a few times. In nucleotides, the CDR3 is TGTGCCAGCAGCTCCGGGACTGATAATGAAAAACTGTTTTTT. It translates to CASSSGTDNEKLFF. The chain has TRBV28 and TRBJ1-4; D perhaps matches TRBD1 (5 bases). This CDR3 region has 14 residues. Germline values: CDR1 MDHEN, CDR2 SYDVKM. V dropped 6 bases and J dropped 4 bases, with 12 bases sitting between them.

This chain joins TRBV7-8 and TRBJ1-5, with D possibly TRBD1 on 6 matching bases. Germline V gene data show CDR1 as SGHVS and CDR2 as FQNEAQ. V lost 2 bases to trimming and J lost 3 bases, with 11 bases between them. This CDR3 has 15 residues. DNA for the CDR3: TGTGCCAGCAGCTTAACGGGACAAACCAATCAGCCCCAGCATTTT. Protein product: CASSLTGQTNQPQHF.

The V gene is TRBV4-2, the J gene TRBJ2-7; D is ambiguous. Germline lookup yields CDR1 LGHNA and CDR2 YNFKEQ. Trimming shortened V by 2 bases and J by 5 bases, and 28 bases separated the two germline ends. The CDR3 contains 19 residues. CDR3: CASSQNVRGPDSPAHEQYF. CDR3 in DNA: TGTGCCAGCAGCCAAAACGTCCGCGGCCCAGACTCCCCCGCGCACGAGCAGTACTTC.

The sample holds a few counts of this clone. V and J are TRBV18 and TRBJ2-3, with D perhaps TRBD1 (6 bases). V lost 1 base and J 3 bases, leaving 11 bases between the germline ends. This CDR3 has 15 residues. CDR1 is KGHSH and CDR2 is LQKENI in the germline V gene. The DNA for the CDR3 is TGTGCCAGCTCACCACGGACAGAGGCAACAGATACGCAGTATTTT. Protein product: CASSPRTEATDTQYF. The variable domain in full, with the rest retrieved from reference TRBV18 and TRBJ2-3, is NAGVMQNPRHLVRRRGQEARLRCSPMKGHSHVYWYRQLPEEGLKFMVYLQKENIIDESGMPKERFSAEFPKEGPSILRIQQVVRGDSAAYFCASSPRTEATDTQYFGPGTRLTVL.

This sequence joins TRBV7-2 and TRBJ1-2, with D unclear. With 2 bases removed from V and 2 bases from J, the gap between germline ends came to 9 bases. Germline values: CDR1 SGHTA, CDR2 FQGNSA. The length of the CDR3 is 14 residues. The CDR3 DNA reads as TGTGCCAGCAGCTTACTCACGGGGAACTATGGCTACACCTTC. Translated, it gives CASSLLTGNYGYTF.

This clone came up a few times. This chain joins TRBV4-2 and TRBJ2-7; 10 nucleotides match TRBD2. Germline CDR1 LGHNA, CDR2 YNFKEQ. The junction had 10 bases not matched to a gene; V was cut back by 3 bases and J by 2 bases. The CDR3 has 17 amino acids. The CDR3 region has the DNA TGTGCCAGCAGCCAGGAACATACTAGCGGGACAGCCTACGAGCAGTACTTC. Translation: CASSQEHTSGTAYEQYF.

V usage is TRBV6-5 and J usage is TRBJ2-7; no clear D gene. V dropped 6 bases and J dropped 3 bases, with 6 bases sitting between them. CDR1 and CDR2 from the germline V gene are MNHEY and SVGAGI. CDR3 length: 11 amino acids. This CDR3 reads CASRLDYEQYF. CDR3 nucleotide sequence: TGTGCCAGCAGGCTAGACTACGAGCAGTACTTC.

The rearrangement joins TRBV2 to TRBJ2-3; D call uncertain. Germline CDR1 and CDR2: SNHLY and FYNNEI. Trimming took 6 bases from V and 3 from J, leaving 10 bases between them. This CDR3 is built from 13 residues. CDR3 in amino acids: CASRMTRTDTQYF. CDR3 in DNA: TGTGCCAGCAGGATGACACGGACAGATACGCAGTATTTT.

A remark on this clone: One junction end disagrees with the germline gene, perhaps due to a read error. The chain is built from TRBV7-9 and TRBJ2-7, with 9 bases fitting TRBD2. The V gene's germline CDR1 is SEHNR and CDR2 FQNEAQ (reference sequence). This CDR3 has 17 residues. The CDR3 coding sequence is TGTTCCAGCAGGTTAGGGCTTAGCGGGGGATCCCAATACGAGCAGTACTTC. Translating gives CSSRLGLSGGSQYEQYF.

This clone has only one observation. The chain uses TRBV7-8 and TRBJ2-7; 9 bases are shared with TRBD2. This CDR3 region has 15 residues. Germline CDR1 reads SGHVS; CDR2 reads FQNEAQ. With 1 base clipped from V and 8 bases from J, the junction kept 9 bases outside the gene matches. CDR3 region: CASSLGGGDSMKQYF. The CDR3 coding sequence is TGTGCCAGCAGCTTAGGCGGGGGGGATTCTATGAAGCAGTACTTC.

V and J are TRBV6-5 and TRBJ2-2, with D possibly TRBD1 on 5 matching bases. CDR1 is MNHEY, CDR2 SVGAGI, per germline. V lost 6 bases and J 6 bases, leaving 11 bases between the germline ends. This CDR3 is 13 amino acids long. Here the CDR3 reads CASRAGWAGELFF. The CDR3 nucleotides are TGTGCCAGCAGAGCAGGGTGGGCCGGGGAGCTGTTTTTT.

The chain links TRBV9 to TRBJ2-2, with a tentative D call TRBD2 (6 bases). V lost 3 bases, J lost 1 base, and 10 bases lay in between. The CDR3 totals 15 residues. Germline-derived CDR1 and CDR2 are SGDLS and YYNGEE. CDR3 residues: CASSERAGNTGELFF. The CDR3 region has the DNA TGTGCCAGCAGCGAACGAGCGGGGAACACCGGGGAGCTGTTTTTT.

V is TRBV28 and J is TRBJ2-1; 7 bases fit TRBD2. CDR1 and CDR2 from the germline V gene are MDHEN and SYDVKM. The CDR3 has 15 residues. The V and J ends lost 4 bases and 6 bases, in that order; junction bases with no gene match: 9. CDR3 in amino acids: CASSSGASGGNEQFF. The CDR3 bases are TGTGCCAGCAGTTCTGGCGCTAGCGGTGGCAATGAGCAGTTCTTC.

CDR3 protein: CASSSRDQPQHF. The CDR3 bases are TGTGCCAGCAGTTCGAGGGATCAGCCCCAGCATTTT. The V and J genes are TRBV6-6 and TRBJ1-5; D call uncertain. This CDR3 comprises 12 residues. V lost 4 bases and J lost 5, with 6 bases in between. Germline values: CDR1 MNHNY, CDR2 SVGAGI (reference sequence).

The gene calls are TRBV4-1 and TRBJ2-7; D not certain. This CDR3 is built from 15 residues. V was shortened by 1 base and J by 1 base, with 11 bases between the two germline ends. CDR1 is MGHRA and CDR2 is YSYEKL in the germline V gene. CDR3 region: CASSQGPVQSYEQYF. The CDR3 bases are TGCGCCAGCAGCCAAGGACCGGTACAGTCCTACGAGCAGTACTTC.

Here the CDR3 reads CASSPRAGPYEQYF. The CDR3 region has the DNA TGTGCCAGCAGCCCCAGAGCAGGGCCCTACGAGCAGTACTTC. The chain joins TRBV5-8 to TRBJ2-7; a weak D match, TRBD1 (5 bases). V lost 4 bases, J lost 2 bases, and 13 bases lay in between. The germline gives CDR1 SGHTS, CDR2 YDEGEE. The CDR3 runs to 14 residues. Looking up the rest from reference TRBV5-8 and TRBJ2-7 gives the full variable domain: EAGVTQSPTHLIKTRGQQATLRCSPISGHTSVYWYQQALGLGLQFLLWYDEGEERNRGNFPPRFSGRQFPNYSSELNVNALELEDSALYLCASSPRAGPYEQYFGPGTRLTVT.

This clone is a singleton in its sample. The chain joins TRBV6-5 to TRBJ2-7, with D tentatively TRBD1 (6 bases). The V end was cut by 0 bases, the J end by 3 bases, with 6 bases between. The germline V gene encodes CDR1 MNHEY and CDR2 SVGAGI. The CDR3 totals 13 residues. The CDR3 coding sequence is TGTGCCAGCAGTTACTCGGACAGCTACGAGCAGTACTTC. This encodes CASSYSDSYEQYF.

The rearrangement uses TRBV29-1 and TRBJ2-4; tentative D call: TRBD1 (5 bases). Germline V lookup: CDR1 SQVTM, CDR2 ANQGSEA. Trimming pared 6 bases from V and 2 bases from J, leaving 11 bases between. This CDR3 contains 13 residues. Here the CDR3 DNA reads TGCAGCGTACAGGAGCCTACCAAAAACATTCAGTACTTC. Translated, it gives CSVQEPTKNIQYF.

The gene calls are TRBV29-1 and TRBJ2-1; 12 nucleotides agree with TRBD2. Germline V CDR1 and CDR2: SQVTM, ANQGSEA. The CDR3 loop spans 14 amino acids. The junction had 4 bases not matched to a gene; V was cut back by 6 bases and J by 4 bases. The CDR3 nucleotides are TGCAGCGTCCTAGGACTAGCGGGATACAATGAGCAGTTCTTC. This encodes CSVLGLAGYNEQFF.

V gene TRBV5-4 combines with J gene TRBJ2-2; the D gene is possibly TRBD1 (5 bases). There are 15 residues in the CDR3. From germline, CDR1 is SGHNT and CDR2 YYREEE (reference sequence). V gave up 1 base and J gave up 0 bases, with 7 bases separating them. The CDR3 region is CASSLQTANTGELFF. CDR3 DNA sequence: TGTGCCAGCAGCTTGCAGACAGCGAACACCGGGGAGCTGTTTTTT.

This clone was picked up one time. The V gene is TRBV9, the J gene TRBJ1-2; 8 positions match TRBD1. The germline V gene has CDR1 SGDLS and CDR2 YYNGEE. The J segment lost 3 bases and the V segment lost 4 bases, leaving 8 bases of the junction unmatched. CDR3 length: 15 residues. The CDR3 loop is CASSSRDRNYYGYTF. The CDR3 DNA is TGTGCCAGCAGCTCCCGGGACAGGAACTACTATGGCTACACCTTC. Drawing the rest from reference TRBV9 and TRBJ1-2, the complete variable domain is DSGVTQTPKHLITATGQRVTLRCSPRSGDLSVYWYQQSLDQGLQFLIQYYNGEERAKGNILERFSAQQFPDLHSELNLSSLELGDSALYFCASSSRDRNYYGYTFGSGTRLTVV.

The chain has TRBV11-2 and TRBJ1-5; a possible D gene is TRBD1 (6 bases). The length of the CDR3 is 14 residues. V lost 5 bases to trimming and J lost 5 bases, with 13 bases between them. The germline gives CDR1 SGHAT, CDR2 FQNNGV. The CDR3 region is CASSQEQGDQPQHF. The DNA for the CDR3 is TGTGCCAGCAGCCAAGAACAGGGAGATCAGCCCCAGCATTTT.